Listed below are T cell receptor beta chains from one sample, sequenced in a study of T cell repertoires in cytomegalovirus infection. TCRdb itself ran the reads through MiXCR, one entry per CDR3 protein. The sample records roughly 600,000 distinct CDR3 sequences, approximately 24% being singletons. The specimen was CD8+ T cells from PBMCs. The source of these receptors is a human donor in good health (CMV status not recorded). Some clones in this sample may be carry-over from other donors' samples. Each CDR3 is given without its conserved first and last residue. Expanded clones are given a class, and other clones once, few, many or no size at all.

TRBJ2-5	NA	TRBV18	ASSPLPGLGETQY
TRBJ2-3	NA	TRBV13	ASSLFVDQGGDTDTQY
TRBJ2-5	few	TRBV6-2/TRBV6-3	ASTRWLVSETQY
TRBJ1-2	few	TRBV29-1	SLYGTDDSYGYT
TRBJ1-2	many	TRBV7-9	ASSSPGVNGYT
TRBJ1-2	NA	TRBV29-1	SVGEYTPYGYT
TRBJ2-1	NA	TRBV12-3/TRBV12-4	ASSSSDRSSSYNEQF
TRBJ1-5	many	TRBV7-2	ASSDGQGRVNQPQH
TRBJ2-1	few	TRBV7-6	ASSLEVSGRNNEQF
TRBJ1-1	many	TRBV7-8	ASSPGYTEAF
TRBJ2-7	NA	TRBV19	ASSMGLNAYEQY
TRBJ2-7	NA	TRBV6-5	ASGAGEFSISYEQY
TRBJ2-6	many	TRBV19	ASSISGSGANVLT
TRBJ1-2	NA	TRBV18	ASSPADPWGYT
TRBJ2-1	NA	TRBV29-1	STPAGGLYNEQF
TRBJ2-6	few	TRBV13	ASSVGTVFSGANVLT
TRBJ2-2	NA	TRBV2	AILRAQGAGGELF
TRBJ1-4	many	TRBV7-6	ASSHPTAGGRELF
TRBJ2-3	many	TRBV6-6	ASSYTKTDTQY
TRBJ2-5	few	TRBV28	ASEFAGLQETQY
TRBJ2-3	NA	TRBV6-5	ASSMEGTDTQY
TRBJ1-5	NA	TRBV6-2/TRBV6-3	ACSYQGRSNQPQH
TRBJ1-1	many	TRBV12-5	ASGTSSWAF
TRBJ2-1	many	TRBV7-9	ASSSSGGEGYNEQF
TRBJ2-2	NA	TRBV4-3	ASSQETNTGELF
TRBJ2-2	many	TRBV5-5	ASSLRGEGTGELF
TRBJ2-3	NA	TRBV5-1	ASSPERGGTDTQY
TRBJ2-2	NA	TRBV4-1	ASSQEPQTNTGELF
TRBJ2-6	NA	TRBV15	ATRETGTGANVLT
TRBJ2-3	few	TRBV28	ASSSFKGADTQY
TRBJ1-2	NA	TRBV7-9	ASSPDGGYT
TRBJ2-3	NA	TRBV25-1	ASSGGGSTSTDTQY
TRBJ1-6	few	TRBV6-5	ASSYGAPGTFTLH